These 23 T cell receptor beta chains share one sample of origin, sequenced in a study of shared clonotypes between healthy human individuals. Generated by immunoSEQ multiplex PCR, the TCRdb table keeps only in-frame clones and is missing some. The sample has approximately 2.1 million clones, 85% to 95% seen once. The sample consisted of naive CD4+ T cells from PBMCs. Regarding subset: CD45RA+ positively selected. The source of these receptors is a man between 18 and 35 years old in good health. Some clones in this sample may be carry-over from other donors' samples.

The rearrangement joins TRBV28 to TRBJ2-3, with unresolved D. Between the trimmed V and J ends, which lost 2 bases and 9 bases, there was a span of 12 bases. This CDR3 is 13 amino acids long. The V gene's germline CDR1 is MDHEN and CDR2 SYDVKM. In DNA form, the CDR3 reads TGTGCCAGCAGTTTAGAGGCGATACCAACGCAGTATTTT. Encoded protein: CASSLEAIPTQYF. The complete variable domain, with remaining parts taken from reference TRBV28 and TRBJ2-3, reads DVKVTQSSRYLVKRTGEKVFLECVQDMDHENMFWYRQDPGLGLRLIYFSYDVKMKEKGDIPEGYSVSREKKERFSLILESASTNQTSMYLCASSLEAIPTQYFGPGTRLTVL.

The chain joins TRBV9 to TRBJ1-2; D gene uncertain. Trimming removed 3 bases from V and 2 bases from J, with 14 bases in between. CDR1 and CDR2 (germline): SGDLS, YYNGEE. This CDR3 is built from 15 residues. The CDR3 nucleotides read TGTGCCAGCAGCGCGAGGGCCTCGGGGAACTATGGCTACACCTTC. Its translation: CASSARASGNYGYTF.

The chain combines TRBV28 with TRBJ2-1; D is undetermined. The ends were cut back, 5 bases at V and 7 bases at J, with 9 bases in the middle. Germline V gene data show CDR1 as MDHEN and CDR2 as SYDVKM. This CDR3 is built from 12 residues. CDR3 amino acids: CASSRRRNEQFF. The CDR3 nucleotides are TGTGCCAGCAGTCGCAGGAGAAATGAGCAGTTCTTC. The whole variable domain, remainder taken from reference TRBV28 and TRBJ2-1, is DVKVTQSSRYLVKRTGEKVFLECVQDMDHENMFWYRQDPGLGLRLIYFSYDVKMKEKGDIPEGYSVSREKKERFSLILESASTNQTSMYLCASSRRRNEQFFGPGTRLTVL.

This clone was recorded only once. Other DNA sequences in this specimen translate into the identical CDR3. The V gene is TRBV28, the J gene TRBJ2-1; 8 bases map to TRBD1. Germline values: CDR1 MDHEN, CDR2 SYDVKM. J was trimmed by 3 bases and V by 7 bases; bases with no gene match: 5. The CDR3 totals 14 residues. CDR3 nucleotide sequence: TGTGCCAGCACTCGACAGGGGAGCTACAATGAGCAGTTCTTC. Protein product: CASTRQGSYNEQFF. Variable domain in full (rest from reference TRBV28 and TRBJ2-1): DVKVTQSSRYLVKRTGEKVFLECVQDMDHENMFWYRQDPGLGLRLIYFSYDVKMKEKGDIPEGYSVSREKKERFSLILESASTNQTSMYLCASTRQGSYNEQFFGPGTRLTVL.

The chain is built from TRBV6-5 and TRBJ2-3, with TRBD2 matching over 10 bases. The ends lost 6 bases at V and 3 bases at J; junction bases unmatched: 6. The CDR3 contains 15 residues. Looked up from germline, CDR1 is MNHEY and CDR2 is SVGAGI. The CDR3 region is CASRLAGMETDTQYF. CDR3 nucleotide sequence: TGTGCCAGCAGACTAGCGGGAATGGAAACAGATACGCAGTATTTT.

This sequence joins TRBV7-3 and TRBJ2-7, with TRBD2 as a possible D gene (6 bases). Germline CDR1 is SGHTA and CDR2 is FQGTGA. The germline V and J ends were trimmed by 5 bases and 0 bases, with 17 bases remaining between them. This CDR3 is built from 16 residues. CDR3 sequence (DNA): TGTGCCAGCAGCCTCATTGGCGGGACGGACTCCTACGAGCAGTACTTC. Its protein is CASSLIGGTDSYEQYF.

This chain joins TRBV5-1 and TRBJ2-5; TRBD2 is a possible D gene (5 bases). Trimming stripped 5 bases from V and 2 bases from J, with 13 bases between. Germline V gives CDR1 SGHRS, CDR2 YFSETQ. The CDR3 extends over 14 amino acids. The CDR3 loop reads CASRTTGIQETQYF. The CDR3 nucleotides are TGCGCCAGCAGAACAACCGGGATTCAAGAGACCCAGTACTTC.

The chain is built from TRBV7-2 and TRBJ1-2, with a tentative D call TRBD1 (5 bases). Germline assignment: CDR1 SGHTA and CDR2 FQGNSA. The CDR3 spans 15 residues. V lost 5 bases and J 8 bases, leaving 21 bases between the germline ends. CDR3 region: CASSPPGGGLVGYTF. In DNA, the CDR3 is TGTGCCAGCAGCCCCCCCGGCGGGGGACTGGTGGGCTACACCTTC.

This sequence joins TRBV5-1 and TRBJ2-2; maybe TRBD2 (6 bases). CDR1 is SGHRS and CDR2 is YFSETQ in the germline V gene. This CDR3 has 15 amino acids. V was trimmed by 2 bases and J by 4 bases, leaving 12 bases between them. Here the CDR3 reads CASSFGGASTGELFF. DNA for the CDR3: TGCGCCAGCAGCTTCGGGGGAGCAAGCACCGGGGAGCTGTTTTTT.

A note on this clone: This specimen includes other DNA sequences encoding the same CDR3. The chain couples TRBV6-5 to TRBJ2-1; D remains unclear. Germline values: CDR1 MNHEY, CDR2 SVGAGI. The ends were cut back, 2 bases at V and 6 bases at J, with 2 bases in the middle. This CDR3 comprises 11 residues. CDR3 nucleotide sequence: TGTGCCAGCAGTTACGGCAATGAGCAGTTCTTC. It translates to CASSYGNEQFF.

On this clone: The same CDR3 also results from other DNA sequences found in this sample. CDR3 DNA sequence: TGTGCCAGCAGTGGACAGGGGGGCACAGATACGCAGTATTTT. This codes for CASSGQGGTDTQYF. The chain carries TRBV6-1 and TRBJ2-3; TRBD1 matches 9 bases. Germline CDR1 MNHNS, CDR2 SASEGT. V lost 4 bases to trimming and J lost 1 base; unmatched junction nucleotides: 0. This CDR3 region has 14 residues.

Only one count was recorded for this clone. The V call is TRBV7-3, the J call TRBJ1-1; D gene uncertain. Trimming removed 3 bases at V and 0 bases at J, with 8 bases between. CDR3 length: 14 amino acids. Germline CDR1 and CDR2: SGHTA and FQGTGA. The CDR3 DNA sequence: TGTGCCAGCAGCTTGGGGTACCTGAACACTGAAGCTTTCTTT. Translating gives CASSLGYLNTEAFF.

The gene calls are TRBV30 and TRBJ2-7; no clear D. The CDR3 covers 12 residues. V was pared by 4 bases and J by 1 base, with 8 bases between. Germline V gene lookup returns CDR1 GTSNPN and CDR2 SVGIG (reference sequence). CDR3 sequence (DNA): TGTGCCTGGAATTCGGTTTCCTACGAGCAGTACTTC. The encoded protein is CAWNSVSYEQYF. The variable domain in full, completed from reference TRBV30 and TRBJ2-7, reads SQTIHQWPATLVQPVGSPLSLECTVEGTSNPNLYWYRQAAGRGLQLLFYSVGIGQISSEVPQNLSASRPQDRQFILSSKKLLLSDSGFYLCAWNSVSYEQYFGPGTRLTVT.

The rearrangement uses TRBV9 and TRBJ1-4, with no clear D. From germline, CDR1 is SGDLS and CDR2 YYNGEE. This CDR3 comprises 13 residues. Trimming removed 0 bases from V and 6 bases from J, with 6 bases in between. For the CDR3, the DNA is TGTGCCAGCAGCGTAGGCAGTCATGAAAAACTGTTTTTT. Translated, it gives CASSVGSHEKLFF.

This chain uses TRBV28 with TRBJ1-5; no reliable D call. CDR1 and CDR2 from the germline V gene are MDHEN and SYDVKM. Trimming cost V 2 bases and J 6 bases, with 5 bases left between them. CDR3 size: 12 residues. Here the CDR3 DNA reads TGTGCCAGCAGTTTACTCCGTCAGCCCCAGCATTTT. Translating it yields CASSLLRQPQHF.

This CDR3 reads CASSLGEEYEQYF. DNA of the CDR3: TGTGCCAGCAGCTTAGGAGAGGAATACGAGCAGTACTTC. J is TRBJ2-7 and V is TRBV11-1; D uncertain. The CDR3 is 13 residues long. Deletions cut 1 base from V and 4 bases from J, with 8 bases between. Germline CDR1 SGHAT, CDR2 FQDESV (reference sequence).

The chain has TRBV5-4 and TRBJ2-3, with 10 bases aligning to TRBD2. The CDR3 sequence is 16 residues long. The junction had 12 bases not matched to a gene; V was cut back by 4 bases and J by 7 bases. CDR1 is SGHNT, CDR2 YYREEE, per germline (reference sequence). The CDR3 region is CASSIRTSGVDHTQYF. Here the CDR3 DNA reads TGTGCCAGCAGCATCCGGACTAGCGGAGTGGACCATACGCAGTATTTT. The full variable domain, its missing parts supplied by reference TRBV5-4 and TRBJ2-3, is ETGVTQSPTHLIKTRGQQVTLRCSSQSGHNTVSWYQQALGQGPQFIFQYYREEENGRGNFPPRFSGLQFPNYSSELNVNALELDDSALYLCASSIRTSGVDHTQYFGPGTRLTVL.

Worth noting for this clone: Other DNA sequences in the sample encode the same CDR3. This rearrangement joins TRBV20-1 to TRBJ1-1; D remains unclear. Looked up from germline, CDR1 is DFQATT and CDR2 is SNEGSKA (reference sequence). Trimming removed 6 bases at V and 1 base at J, with 6 bases between. The CDR3 totals 11 residues. As DNA, the CDR3 is TGCAGTGCACGCGAGAACACTGAAGCTTTCTTT. Residues: CSARENTEAFF.

The chain links TRBV28 to TRBJ2-7; 10 nucleotides agree with TRBD2. CDR1 MDHEN and CDR2 SYDVKM come from the germline V gene. V lost 6 bases, J lost 3 bases, and 8 bases stayed unmatched. The CDR3 sequence is 15 residues long. The CDR3 protein is CASSTLAGGSYEQYF. The CDR3 DNA sequence: TGTGCCAGCAGCACCTTAGCGGGAGGCAGCTACGAGCAGTACTTC.

CDR3 nucleotides: TGTGCCAGCAGCTTAGCGGCTAGCGGGAGGGCCGGGAATGAGCAGTTCTTC. Amino acids: CASSLAASGRAGNEQFF. J is TRBJ2-1 and V is TRBV7-3, with 12 bases identical to TRBD2. Germline V CDR1 and CDR2: SGHTA, FQGTGA. The CDR3 is made up of 17 amino acids. With 2 bases clipped from V and 7 bases from J, the junction kept 9 bases outside the gene matches.

Worth noting for this clone: The same CDR3 also results from other DNA sequences found in this sample. This sequence joins TRBV7-3 and TRBJ2-1; D is unclear. The V gene lost 0 bases and the J gene lost 10 bases, with 7 bases spanning the gap. CDR1 SGHTA and CDR2 FQGTGA come from the germline V gene. The CDR3 totals 12 residues. The CDR3 region is CASSLTGAEQFF. Here the CDR3 DNA reads TGTGCCAGCAGCTTAACGGGCGCAGAGCAGTTCTTC.

This chain links TRBV9 with TRBJ2-5; 8 bases match TRBD2. This CDR3 is built from 17 residues. V lost 3 bases, J lost 1 base, and 11 bases stayed unmatched. Germline values: CDR1 SGDLS, CDR2 YYNGEE. The CDR3 DNA is TGTGCCAGCAGCGACCCGGGACTAGGGAGGGGCCAAGAGACCCAGTACTTC. Its translation: CASSDPGLGRGQETQYF. The full variable domain, completed using reference TRBV9 and TRBJ2-5, is DSGVTQTPKHLITATGQRVTLRCSPRSGDLSVYWYQQSLDQGLQFLIQYYNGEERAKGNILERFSAQQFPDLHSELNLSSLELGDSALYFCASSDPGLGRGQETQYFGPGTRLLVL.

The genes are TRBV11-3 and TRBJ2-7, with 10 bases identical to TRBD2. Germline V gene data show CDR1 as SGHNT and CDR2 as YENEEA. The length of the CDR3 is 17 residues. The J segment lost 0 bases and the V segment lost 4 bases, leaving 9 bases of the junction unmatched. This CDR3 is CASSSGLATITSYEQYF. The CDR3 DNA is TGTGCCAGCAGCTCGGGACTAGCGACAATTACCTCCTACGAGCAGTACTTC.